The rows below give T cell receptor beta chains drawn from one sample of a study of lymphopenia after photon versus proton radiotherapy. The assay was immunoSEQ multiplex PCR, and TCRdb's table has in-frame clones only and misses some. Among 40,000 to 55,000 clones, roughly 90% were seen once, and the ten largest hold around 17%. Sequencing used peripheral blood, obtained from a patient treated with photon-based radiotherapy. These receptors all stem from a woman in her 40s with cholangiocarcinoma. The CDR3 runs from the conserved cysteine through the conserved F or W.

J	V	CDR3
TRBJ2-7	TRBV11-2	CASSLGSGWVLEQYF
TRBJ2-5	TRBV11-1	CASSSDRGRSETQYF
TRBJ1-5	TRBV18	CASSPDRSNQPQHF
TRBJ1-5	TRBV27	CASSPTGSNQPQHF
TRBJ1-1	TRBV28	CASRDGRGNTEAFF
TRBJ1-2	TRBV28	CASSLSSHFNGYTF
TRBJ2-7	TRBV7-8	CASSLDRDGEQYF
TRBJ2-7	TRBV27	CASSLRPASPYEQYF
TRBJ1-1	TRBV21-1	CASSKDHRKNTEAFF
TRBJ1-5	TRBV4-2	CASSRDRGPSQPQHF
TRBJ1-1	TRBV7-2	CASSPPGTNTEAFF
TRBJ1-1	TRBV19	CASQMSDRKSEAFF
TRBJ2-3	TRBV7-6	CASSLAAGGTDTQYF
TRBJ2-7	TRBV5-1	CASSLAASSYEQYF
TRBJ1-5	TRBV7-2	CASSLGQGIRGNQPQHF
TRBJ1-2	TRBV5-6	CASTRVAVDGYTF
TRBJ2-3	TRBV29-1	CSVTRDLTDTQYF
TRBJ2-1	TRBV7-9	CASSHTLGSSYNEQFF
TRBJ1-1	TRBV5-1	CASSLAGVSTEAFF
TRBJ2-2	TRBV9	CASSPWTGGELFF
TRBJ1-1	TRBV2	CASSAGMVGTEAFF
TRBJ1-4	TRBV7-2	CASSPLSAREKLFF
TRBJ1-1	TRBV7-9	CASSRTENTEAFF
TRBJ2-7	TRBV13	CASSAGGARQYF
TRBJ2-1	TRBV9	CASSVVGANEQFF
TRBJ1-4	TRBV6-6	CASSYTVNEKLFF
TRBJ2-5	TRBV4-2	CASSQAVIGRSETQYF
TRBJ1-1	TRBV7-9	CASRVWTGNTEAFF
TRBJ1-2	TRBV7-2	CASFRDGYTF
TRBJ1-2	TRBV5-1	CASSQGWGYGYTF
TRBJ1-1	TRBV6-5	CASSQGGEAFF
TRBJ1-1	TRBV6-4	CASSDSISGEAFF
TRBJ2-5	TRBV27	CASRLRETQYF
TRBJ2-3	TRBV7-6	CASSSLGGVAGGTDTQYF
TRBJ2-4	TRBV2	CASIMDLAKNIQYF
TRBJ1-3	TRBV7-2	CASSPRGRRELTGNTIYF
TRBJ1-2	TRBV19	CASSRPGRDYGYTF
TRBJ2-7	TRBV7-6	CASSLATGVGEQYF
TRBJ1-4	TRBV15	CATSSMKRDQRVELFF
TRBJ1-5	TRBV9	CASSRREGPQPQHF
TRBJ2-7	TRBV4-3	CASSQDARGAIYEQYF
TRBJ1-2	TRBV6-1	CASTLSGQGDYGYTF
TRBJ2-5	TRBV19	CASSVRLGLGETQYF
TRBJ1-1	TRBV9	CASSVALNTEAFF
TRBJ1-1	TRBV30	CAWSVYGGGTEAFF
TRBJ2-7	TRBV6-1	CASSYSGREKEQYF
TRBJ1-1	TRBV6-5	CASSYRGLTNTEAFF
TRBJ2-3	TRBV18	CASSPLSLAGVWDTQYF